This entry concerns a single T cell receptor (beta chain). These data originate in a study of blood T cell repertoires in COVID-19. Study details: Acute and convalescent COVID-19 samples came from the United States, Italy and Spain. PBMCs, B-cell-depleted T cells, or T cells were the source of the cDNA or gDNA that made up the material.

The CDR3 has 21 residues. Germline V gene data show CDR1 as PRHDT and CDR2 as FYEKMQ (reference sequence). The V gene end was trimmed by 5 bases and the J gene end by 0 bases; junction bases not matched to a gene: 18. Using immunoSEQ multiplex PCR, the repertoire was profiled, and TCRdb retains in-frame clones only, with some absent. This sample yields about 170,000 clones, of which 83% are seen a single time; approximately 18% belongs to the top ten. The chain couples TRBV13 to TRBJ2-1, with TRBD2 matching over 11 bases. The clonotype comes from a woman in her 70s who had recovered from COVID-19. Sequenced material: peripheral blood. The CDR3 region is CASSHYLASGGSKSSYNEQFF. The DNA for the CDR3 is TGTGCCAGCAGCCATTACCTGGCTAGCGGGGGGTCAAAGAGCTCCTACAATGAGCAGTTCTTC.